Shown below are 23 T cell receptor beta chains from a single sample sequenced in a study of cytomegalovirus exposure and HLA in healthy donors. 13 Jbeta primers and 60 Vbeta primers were used for the PCR. Sequenced by immunoSEQ multiplex PCR; TCRdb stores in-frame clones only, minus some. The table includes tens of thousands of clones, around four fifths detected once. Sequenced sample: PBMCs. Receptor source: a woman in her fifties or sixties in good health and CMV-seropositive.

The chain links TRBV5-4 to TRBJ2-7, with D perhaps TRBD2 (7 bases). The V gene's germline CDR1 is SGHNT and CDR2 YYREEE (reference sequence). The length of the CDR3 is 15 residues. V was cut by 4 bases and J by 2 bases, with 16 bases left in between. Written as DNA, the CDR3 is TGTGCCAGCAGCCTCCCTACGCGGGGGCCCTACGAGCAGTACTTC. The encoded protein is CASSLPTRGPYEQYF.

This chain joins TRBV30 and TRBJ2-1, with D unresolved. Germline CDR1 GTSNPN, CDR2 SVGIG (reference sequence). Trimming left V 2 bases short and J 5 bases short, with 4 bases between. The CDR3 has 11 amino acids. The CDR3 sequence is CAWSSDNEQFF. The CDR3 DNA is TGTGCCTGGAGTTCCGACAATGAGCAGTTCTTC.

The chain links TRBV11-2 to TRBJ2-5; D is unresolved. V lost 2 bases, J lost 5 bases, and 24 bases lay in between. Germline CDR1 and CDR2: SGHAT and FQNNGV. The CDR3 is 18 amino acids. CDR3 DNA: TGTGCCAGCAGCTTATCTTTCCGAGACGGAAATATGAGGGAGACCCAGTACTTC. Protein product: CASSLSFRDGNMRETQYF. The whole variable domain, remainder taken from reference TRBV11-2 and TRBJ2-5, is EAGVAQSPRYKIIEKRQSVAFWCNPISGHATLYWYQQILGQGPKLLIQFQNNGVVDDSQLPKDRFSAERLKGVDSTLKIQPAKLEDSAVYLCASSLSFRDGNMRETQYFGPGTRLLVL.

The rearrangement links TRBV11-2 to TRBJ2-7, with 8 bases fitting TRBD2. Germline V gene lookup returns CDR1 SGHAT and CDR2 FQNNGV. There are 13 residues in the CDR3. J was trimmed by 1 base and V by 5 bases; bases with no gene match: 1. The chain's CDR3 is CASSPSGSYEQYF. As DNA, the CDR3 is TGTGCCAGCAGCCCTAGCGGGTCCTACGAGCAGTACTTC.

The J gene is TRBJ2-3, the V gene TRBV9, with 8 positions matching TRBD2. Unmatched junction bases numbered 5, after V lost 3 bases and J lost 2 bases. CDR1 and CDR2 (germline): SGDLS, YYNGEE. CDR3 length: 15 amino acids. The CDR3 nucleotides are TGTGCCAGCAGCGATTTTAGCGGGGTCACAGATACGCAGTATTTT. It yields the protein CASSDFSGVTDTQYF.

V is TRBV2 and J is TRBJ2-1; 10 bases match TRBD2. With 2 bases clipped from V and 7 bases from J, the junction kept 11 bases outside the gene matches. Germline CDR1 is SNHLY and CDR2 is FYNNEI. The length of the CDR3 is 17 residues. The CDR3 here is CASSENLSAGGPNEQFF. The CDR3 DNA sequence: TGTGCCAGCAGTGAAAACCTTTCAGCGGGAGGGCCGAATGAGCAGTTCTTC. The variable domain in full, with the rest retrieved from reference TRBV2 and TRBJ2-1, is EPEVTQTPSHQVTQMGQEVILRCVPISNHLYFYWYRQILGQKVEFLVSFYNNEISEKSEIFDDQFSVERPDGSNFTLKIRSTKLEDSAMYFCASSENLSAGGPNEQFFGPGTRLTVL.

This rearrangement joins TRBV6-1 to TRBJ2-1; D is possibly TRBD2 (5 bases). This CDR3 has 15 residues. From germline, CDR1 is MNHNS and CDR2 SASEGT. The V and J ends lost 3 bases and 7 bases respectively, with 16 bases between them. The CDR3 DNA sequence: TGTGCCAGCAGTGATCAATCTGGGAGTCAAAATGAGCAGTTCTTC. Translation: CASSDQSGSQNEQFF.

This sequence joins TRBV30 and TRBJ2-2; 9 bases are shared with TRBD1. The CDR3 has 15 residues. The germline gives CDR1 GTSNPN, CDR2 SVGIG (reference sequence). V lost 0 bases and J lost 5; bases outside the gene matches: 4. In DNA form, the CDR3 reads TGTGCCTGGAGTGTTGGGACAGGGTTTACCGGGGAGCTGTTTTTT. It is translated as CAWSVGTGFTGELFF.

J is TRBJ2-2 and V is TRBV4-2; D is undetermined. Germline V gene lookup returns CDR1 LGHNA and CDR2 YNFKEQ. Trimming left V 4 bases short and J 5 bases short, with 11 bases between. The CDR3 consists of 14 residues. CDR3 nucleotide sequence: TGTGCCAGCAGCCGACTGAAAATGACCGGGGAGCTGTTTTTT. This sequence encodes CASSRLKMTGELFF.

The count of this clone is one. The chain couples TRBV6-5 to TRBJ2-7; 7 bases align to TRBD1. CDR1 is MNHEY, CDR2 SVGAGI, per germline. The CDR3 length is 13 residues. V shed 5 bases, J shed 5 bases, and the junction held 6 bases outside the gene matches. DNA of the CDR3: TGTGCCAGCAGTCCGAGGACAGGCAACGAGCAGTACTTC. Residues: CASSPRTGNEQYF.

CDR3 region: CASSGTQGASTDTQYF. In nucleotides, the CDR3 is TGTGCCAGCAGTGGCACGCAGGGGGCAAGCACAGATACGCAGTATTTT. The rearrangement links TRBV6-1 to TRBJ2-3; 8 nucleotides align to TRBD1. The germline V gene has CDR1 MNHNS and CDR2 SASEGT. J lost 0 bases, V lost 4 bases, and 6 bases had no gene match. The CDR3 is 16 amino acids.

The chain is built from TRBV6-6 and TRBJ1-2; 9 positions match TRBD1. With V trimmed by 6 bases and J by 7 bases, 3 bases remained unmatched. CDR3 size: 12 residues. Germline CDR1 MNHNY, CDR2 SVGAGI (reference sequence). The CDR3 DNA sequence: TGTGCCAGCAGCTTGGACAGGGGTGGCTACACCTTC. This encodes CASSLDRGGYTF.

The V gene is TRBV28, the J gene TRBJ2-7; a weak D match, TRBD2 (6 bases). Deletions cut 2 bases from V and 4 bases from J, with 12 bases between. Germline loops: CDR1 MDHEN, CDR2 SYDVKM. This CDR3 contains 14 residues. The CDR3 loop reads CASSLPPREYEQYF. The CDR3 DNA follows: TGTGCCAGCAGTTTACCCCCCCGGGAGTACGAGCAGTACTTC.

The chain is built from TRBV30 and TRBJ2-7; the match to TRBD2 covers 14 bases. This CDR3 contains 16 residues. The V gene end was trimmed by 7 bases and the J gene end by 3 bases; junction bases not matched to a gene: 11. The germline V gene has CDR1 GTSNPN and CDR2 SVGIG (reference sequence). CDR3 nucleotides: TGTGCCTCCACAGCAGGGACTAGCGGGAGCATCTACGAGCAGTACTTC. Translating gives CASTAGTSGSIYEQYF.

The chain combines TRBV28 with TRBJ2-5; 8 bases are a match to TRBD2. The V segment lost 9 bases and the J segment 7 bases; nucleotides outside the gene matches: 13. CDR1 and CDR2 (germline): MDHEN, SYDVKM. This CDR3 region has 14 residues. CDR3 nucleotides: TGTGCCAGTGCAAGCGGGAGAATTTGGGTGACCCAGTACTTC. This gives the protein CASASGRIWVTQYF.

The V call is TRBV5-1, the J call TRBJ2-7, with TRBD2 matching over 9 bases. CDR3 length: 14 residues. The V gene end was trimmed by 6 bases and the J gene end by 3 bases; junction bases not matched to a gene: 7. Germline CDR1 SGHRS, CDR2 YFSETQ. This chain's CDR3 is CASTLGSGSYEQYF. DNA of the CDR3: TGCGCCAGCACTTTGGGTAGCGGGAGCTACGAGCAGTACTTC.

V and J are TRBV7-8 and TRBJ1-5; D is uncertain. Trimming cost V 5 bases and J 4 bases, with 6 bases left between them. Germline CDR1 SGHVS, CDR2 FQNEAQ. The CDR3 has 12 amino acids. The CDR3 here is CASSVQNQPQHF. The CDR3 DNA is TGTGCCAGCAGCGTACAGAATCAGCCCCAGCATTTT. Looking up the rest from reference TRBV7-8 and TRBJ1-5 gives the full variable domain: GAGVSQSPRYKVAKRGQDVALRCDPISGHVSLFWYQQALGQGPEFLTYFQNEAQLDKSGLPSDRFFAERPEGSVSTLKIQRTQQEDSAVYLCASSVQNQPQHFGDGTRLSIL.

The rearrangement joins TRBV21-1 to TRBJ1-3; the table's D call TRBD1 went unverified against the DNA. TRBV21-1 is labeled a pseudogene. The CDR3 contains 18 residues. The CDR3 sequence is CASSKVRPDRDSGNTIYF. The CDR3 DNA sequence: TGTGCCAGCAGCAAAGTCCGACCGGACAGGGACTCTGGAAACACCATATATTTT.

The chain recombines TRBV5-1 with TRBJ1-1, with 10 nucleotides matching TRBD1. Germline CDR1 is SGHRS and CDR2 is YFSETQ. V shed 0 bases, J shed 6 bases, and the junction held 5 bases outside the gene matches. The CDR3 is made up of 15 amino acids. This chain's CDR3 is CASSLGGQGKAEAFF. The DNA for the CDR3 is TGCGCCAGCAGCTTGGGGGGACAGGGGAAGGCTGAAGCTTTCTTT.

This chain links TRBV20-1 with TRBJ2-7; unclear D gene. Per germline, CDR1 DFQATT and CDR2 SNEGSKA (reference sequence). The CDR3 is 11 amino acids. V dropped 3 bases and J dropped 6 bases, with 9 bases sitting between them. The CDR3 reads CSASGPGEQYF. The DNA of the CDR3 is TGCAGTGCTAGCGGCCCGGGCGAGCAGTACTTC.

This rearrangement joins TRBV28 to TRBJ2-7, with D possibly TRBD2 on 6 matching bases. The CDR3 is made up of 16 amino acids. CDR1 is MDHEN and CDR2 is SYDVKM in the germline V gene. Trimming left V 6 bases short and J 5 bases short, with 23 bases between. In DNA form, the CDR3 reads TGTGCCAGCAGCGCTATAGGAGGGCCCTCCCACCACGAGCAGTACTTC. Encoded protein: CASSAIGGPSHHEQYF.

This chain uses TRBV30 with TRBJ1-3; D not certain. The germline V gene has CDR1 GTSNPN and CDR2 SVGIG (reference sequence). The germline V and J ends were trimmed by 3 bases and 8 bases, with 11 bases remaining between them. This CDR3 has 12 amino acids. As DNA, the CDR3 is TGTGCCTGGAGGGGGAGAAGACACACCATATATTTT. It encodes CAWRGRRHTIYF.

This chain uses TRBV5-4 with TRBJ2-7; 9 bases align to TRBD2. This CDR3 has 15 amino acids. V trimming: 3 bases; J trimming: 0 bases; junction bases outside the gene matches: 4. Per germline, CDR1 SGHNT and CDR2 YYREEE (reference sequence). The CDR3 is CASSSGTSRSYEQYF. The CDR3 coding sequence is TGTGCCAGCAGCTCCGGGACTAGCCGCTCCTACGAGCAGTACTTC.